A single sample is the source of the 24 T cell receptor beta chains below, sequenced in a study of shared clonotypes between healthy human individuals. CD45RO-negative CD8 cells positively selected for CCR7 made up the naive population, which excluded terminally differentiated effector memory CD45RA+ cells. Repertoires were generated with immunoSEQ multiplex PCR, while TCRdb's copy carries only in-frame clones and drops some. This sample carries hundreds of thousands of clones, approximately 95% of them seen once, and the ten largest clones take around 0.12%. Sequencing input: naive CD8+ T cells sorted from blood. These receptors all stem from a woman in her twenties or thirties in good health.

The chain combines TRBV5-4 with TRBJ2-2; D not certain. The V gene lost 1 base and the J gene lost 6 bases, with 7 bases spanning the gap. Germline assignment: CDR1 SGHNT and CDR2 YYREEE (reference sequence). The CDR3 extends over 13 amino acids. The CDR3 here is CASSLMESGELFF. The DNA of the CDR3 is TGTGCCAGCAGCTTGATGGAATCCGGGGAGCTGTTTTTT.

The chain has TRBV2 and TRBJ1-1; D perhaps matches TRBD1 (6 bases). Germline lookup yields CDR1 SNHLY and CDR2 FYNNEI. This CDR3 is 15 amino acids long. V dropped 3 bases and J dropped 4 bases, with 15 bases sitting between them. In nucleotides, the CDR3 is TGTGCCAGCAGTGACCCGCGCGGGGGCTCCACTGAAGCTTTCTTT. Its translation is CASSDPRGGSTEAFF. The full variable domain, in which reference TRBV2 and TRBJ1-1 provide the parts outside the CDR3, is EPEVTQTPSHQVTQMGQEVILRCVPISNHLYFYWYRQILGQKVEFLVSFYNNEISEKSEIFDDQFSVERPDGSNFTLKIRSTKLEDSAMYFCASSDPRGGSTEAFFGQGTRLTVV.

The chain carries TRBV5-4 and TRBJ2-1; 11 positions match TRBD2. The V gene end was trimmed by 0 bases and the J gene end by 8 bases; junction bases not matched to a gene: 1. Germline assignment: CDR1 SGHNT and CDR2 YYREEE (reference sequence). There are 14 residues in the CDR3. The chain's CDR3 is CASSLGGLADEQFF. Here the CDR3 DNA reads TGTGCCAGCAGCTTGGGGGGACTAGCGGATGAGCAGTTCTTC.

This rearrangement joins TRBV6-6 to TRBJ2-7; D uncertain. Germline loops: CDR1 MNHNY, CDR2 SVGAGI (reference sequence). The CDR3 is made up of 15 amino acids. The V gene lost 1 base and the J gene lost 0 bases, with 10 bases spanning the gap. This chain's CDR3 is CASSYFAAYSYEQYF. The CDR3 nucleotides read TGTGCCAGCAGTTACTTCGCAGCCTACTCCTACGAGCAGTACTTC.

The V call is TRBV19, the J call TRBJ1-5, with a tentative D call TRBD1 (5 bases). Trimming left V 9 bases short and J 1 base short, with 13 bases between. CDR1 and CDR2 from the germline V gene are LNHDA and SQIVND (reference sequence). This CDR3 has 14 residues. The CDR3 loop is CASHHPGSNQPQHF. Written as DNA, the CDR3 is TGTGCCAGCCACCACCCAGGGAGCAATCAGCCCCAGCATTTT. The full variable domain, rest sourced from reference TRBV19 and TRBJ1-5, is DGGITQSPKYLFRKEGQNVTLSCEQNLNHDAMYWYRQDPGQGLRLIYYSQIVNDFQKGDIAEGYSVSREKKESFPLTVTSAQKNPTAFYLCASHHPGSNQPQHFGDGTRLSIL.

The rearrangement joins TRBV7-2 to TRBJ1-4, with D unclear. The germline V gene encodes CDR1 SGHTA and CDR2 FQGNSA. The ends were cut back, 5 bases at V and 8 bases at J, with 12 bases in the middle. The CDR3 sequence is 13 residues long. The CDR3 spells CASSPPFREKLFF. The CDR3 nucleotides read TGTGCCAGCAGCCCCCCCTTTCGGGAAAAACTGTTTTTT.

This clone occurred once. The chain links TRBV7-9 to TRBJ1-2; 9 bases map to TRBD1. Germline CDR1 reads SEHNR; CDR2 reads FQNEAQ (reference sequence). The CDR3 covers 16 residues. V shed 1 base and J 4 bases; nucleotides not matched to a gene: 7. CDR3 DNA: TGTGCCAGCAGCTTAGGATCACAGGGGGCTCGCTATGGCTACACCTTC. This sequence encodes CASSLGSQGARYGYTF.

This clone is a singleton in its sample. The rearrangement joins TRBV21-1 to TRBJ1-4. TRBV21-1 is a listed pseudogene. This CDR3 region has 21 residues. CDR3 in DNA: TGTGCCAGCATCTGGGTGTTGGTCTCCGGGACGGCTCACGGTGGGAATGAAAAACTGTTTTTT. Its translation is CASIWVLVSGTAHGGNEKLFF.

The V gene is TRBV28, the J gene TRBJ1-2; 7 bases are shared with TRBD1. The junction had 7 bases not matched to a gene; V was cut back by 1 base and J by 8 bases. This CDR3 spans 14 amino acids. Germline loops: CDR1 MDHEN, CDR2 SYDVKM. This chain's CDR3 is CASSLYLGGDGYTF. Here the CDR3 DNA reads TGTGCCAGCAGTTTATATCTAGGGGGCGACGGCTACACCTTC.

This clone showed up just once. The rearrangement joins TRBV6-1 to TRBJ2-1; the D gene is possibly TRBD2 (6 bases). Between the trimmed V and J ends, which lost 4 bases and 3 bases, there was a span of 22 bases. Germline V CDR1 and CDR2: MNHNS, SASEGT. This CDR3 is 18 amino acids long. The CDR3 bases are TGTGCCAGCAGTGCGTTGGGTTCCACGGGAGCTTACTACAATGAGCAGTTCTTC. It codes for CASSALGSTGAYYNEQFF.

V is TRBV5-1 and J is TRBJ1-4; the D is unclear. The CDR3 length is 16 residues. The ends were cut back, 0 bases at V and 0 bases at J, with 9 bases in the middle. Germline assignment: CDR1 SGHRS and CDR2 YFSETQ. In DNA form, the CDR3 reads TGCGCCAGCAGCTTGGCCGGACCGGCAACTAATGAAAAACTGTTTTTT. Translated: CASSLAGPATNEKLFF.

The rearrangement joins TRBV9 to TRBJ2-7; D possibly uses TRBD1 or TRBD2 (5 bases each). Trimming took off 0 bases at V and 3 bases at J, with 10 bases between the two ends. Germline-derived CDR1 and CDR2 are SGDLS and YYNGEE. The CDR3 runs to 14 residues. In DNA, the CDR3 is TGTGCCAGCAGCGTAGCCGAGGGGAACTACGAGCAGTACTTC. It codes for CASSVAEGNYEQYF. Full variable domain (remainder filled in from reference TRBV9 and TRBJ2-7): DSGVTQTPKHLITATGQRVTLRCSPRSGDLSVYWYQQSLDQGLQFLIQYYNGEERAKGNILERFSAQQFPDLHSELNLSSLELGDSALYFCASSVAEGNYEQYFGPGTRLTVT.

As concerns this clone: Other DNA sequences in this sample translate to the same CDR3. V gene TRBV28 combines with J gene TRBJ2-1; D uncertain. V shed 4 bases and J shed 4 bases, with 2 bases lying between them. Germline loops: CDR1 MDHEN, CDR2 SYDVKM. The CDR3 contains 11 residues. Written as DNA, the CDR3 is TGTGCCAGCAGTTCATACAATGAGCAGTTCTTC. It translates to CASSSYNEQFF.

The chain carries TRBV29-1 and TRBJ2-1, with D uncertain. V dropped 5 bases and J dropped 3 bases, with 11 bases sitting between them. This CDR3 region has 13 residues. CDR1 is SQVTM and CDR2 is ANQGSEA in the germline V gene. The CDR3 coding sequence is TGCAGCGTTCCGGCTACCCGCTACAATGAGCAGTTCTTC. Translated, it gives CSVPATRYNEQFF.

CDR3 sequence (DNA): TGTGCCAGCAGACTGGCATCTGAAGGCAAAAACATTCAGTACTTC. It is translated as CASRLASEGKNIQYF. The chain couples TRBV5-4 to TRBJ2-4; unclear D gene. Germline assignment: CDR1 SGHNT and CDR2 YYREEE (reference sequence). The V end lost 5 bases, the J end lost 3 bases, and 15 bases lay between the germline ends. The CDR3 consists of 15 residues.

This chain joins TRBV7-9 and TRBJ1-2, with 10 positions matching TRBD1. Looked up from germline, CDR1 is SEHNR and CDR2 is FQNEAQ (reference sequence). The ends lost 3 bases at V and 5 bases at J; junction bases unmatched: 9. This CDR3 is 16 amino acids long. The CDR3 DNA follows: TGTGCCAGCAGCTTCGGGATCGGACAGGGGGGATATGGCTACACCTTC. It is translated as CASSFGIGQGGYGYTF.

The chain uses TRBV6-1 and TRBJ2-7; D is perhaps TRBD1 (6 bases). Between the trimmed V and J ends, which lost 3 bases and 2 bases, there was a span of 17 bases. The CDR3 sequence is 16 residues long. Germline loops: CDR1 MNHNS, CDR2 SASEGT. The CDR3, as DNA: TGTGCCAGCAGTGAGAGGGTGCAGGGGATCCCCTACGAGCAGTACTTC. It yields the protein CASSERVQGIPYEQYF.

The chain joins TRBV29-1 to TRBJ2-6; the D is unclear. The CDR3 covers 15 residues. CDR1 is SQVTM and CDR2 is ANQGSEA in the germline V gene. Trimming stripped 0 bases from V and 0 bases from J, with 6 bases between. The CDR3 sequence: CSVEDLASGANVLTF. The CDR3 bases are TGCAGCGTTGAAGATCTGGCCTCTGGGGCCAACGTCCTGACTTTC. The full variable domain, its missing parts supplied by reference TRBV29-1 and TRBJ2-6, is SAVISQKPSRDICQRGTSLTIQCQVDSQVTMMFWYRQQPGQSLTLIATANQGSEATYESGFVIDKFPISRPNLTFSTLTVSNMSPEDSSIYLCSVEDLASGANVLTFGAGSRLTVL.

The V and J genes are TRBV6-1 and TRBJ2-1; 12 nucleotides line up with TRBD2. V was clipped by 4 bases and J by 0 bases; unmatched bases: 10. CDR3 size: 19 residues. CDR1 and CDR2 (germline): MNHNS, SASEGT. DNA of the CDR3: TGTGCCAGCAGTGGAGGACTAGCGGGGACTGCAAGCTCCTACAATGAGCAGTTCTTC. Translation: CASSGGLAGTASSYNEQFF.

This rearrangement joins TRBV27 to TRBJ2-1; 10 nucleotides match TRBD2. Germline V lookup: CDR1 MNHEY, CDR2 SMNVEV (reference sequence). J was trimmed by 5 bases and V by 2 bases; bases with no gene match: 3. The CDR3 runs 15 residues. This CDR3 reads CASSLGSGGDNEQFF. The CDR3 DNA reads TGTGCCAGCAGTTTAGGCAGCGGGGGGGACAATGAGCAGTTCTTC.

On this clone: This sample includes further DNA sequences coding for the same CDR3. The V call is TRBV27, the J call TRBJ1-5, with D hard to call. Germline V CDR1 and CDR2: MNHEY, SMNVEV (reference sequence). Trimming took 1 base from V and 0 from J, leaving 4 bases between them. The CDR3 is made up of 14 amino acids. This CDR3 reads CASSLLSSNQPQHF. The CDR3, as DNA: TGTGCCAGCAGTTTATTGTCTAGCAATCAGCCCCAGCATTTT.

The J gene is TRBJ1-5, the V gene TRBV27; D unclear. V was pared by 3 bases and J by 0 bases, with 9 bases between. Germline V CDR1 and CDR2: MNHEY, SMNVEV (reference sequence). There are 15 residues in the CDR3. The CDR3: CASSFRFYSNQPQHF. The DNA of the CDR3 is TGTGCCAGCAGTTTCCGGTTTTATAGCAATCAGCCCCAGCATTTT.

The chain combines TRBV27 with TRBJ2-7; 10 bases agree with TRBD1. Germline V gene data show CDR1 as MNHEY and CDR2 as SMNVEV (reference sequence). The CDR3 covers 14 residues. V shed 6 bases and J 6 bases; nucleotides not matched to a gene: 8. The CDR3, as DNA: TGTGCCAGCAGCCCTGGGACAGGGGTTACCGAGCAGTACTTC. It specifies CASSPGTGVTEQYF.

The V gene is TRBV4-1, the J gene TRBJ2-5; 9 bases fit TRBD1. TRBJ2-7 explains the end of the DNA better; the J call may be wrong. The CDR3 is 16 amino acids. CDR1 and CDR2 from the germline V gene are MGHRA and YSYEKL. The CDR3 bases are TGCGCCAGCAGCCAAAAAACGGGACAGGGTGTGTACGAGCAGTACTTC. This translates into CASSQKTGQGVYEQYF.